One and the same sample provided the 21 T cell receptor beta chains below, sequenced in a study of blood T cell repertoires in COVID-19. Sequencing used immunoSEQ multiplex PCR; TCRdb keeps in-frame clones, though not all of them. This table has some 350,000 clones, around 90% appearing once. The sample consisted of peripheral blood. These TCRs come from a young man with active or convalescent COVID-19.

This chain connects TRBV9 to TRBJ1-5; D is uncertain. Germline V gene sequence: CDR1 SGDLS, CDR2 YYNGEE. Trimming left V 0 bases short and J 4 bases short, with 5 bases between. The CDR3 contains 13 residues. DNA of the CDR3: TGTGCCAGCAGCGTAGATACTAATCAGCCCCAGCATTTT. Residues: CASSVDTNQPQHF.

The V call is TRBV3-1 (or the pseudogene TRBV3-2), the J call TRBJ1-1, with 7 bases that match TRBD1. Germline V gene data show CDR1 as LGHDT and CDR2 as YNNKEL (reference sequence). CDR3 length equals 16 residues. With V trimmed by 5 bases and J by 5 bases, 14 bases remained unmatched. CDR3 residues: CASSVLSTRGRTEAFF. The DNA for the CDR3 is TGTGCCAGCAGCGTCCTCTCTACAAGGGGGCGGACTGAAGCTTTCTTT.

The gene calls are TRBV5-4 and TRBJ2-7; TRBD2 agrees at 10 bases. The V segment lost 4 bases and the J segment 4 bases; nucleotides outside the gene matches: 11. Germline loops: CDR1 SGHNT, CDR2 YYREEE (reference sequence). CDR3 length equals 16 residues. CDR3 in DNA: TGTGCCAGCAGCCCCAGTCCGGGACTAGCGTCGTACGAGCAGTACTTC. This gives the protein CASSPSPGLASYEQYF.

V is TRBV5-1 and J is TRBJ1-2, with D unclear. CDR3 length: 14 residues. CDR1 and CDR2 (germline): SGHRS, YFSETQ. The V end was cut by 4 bases, the J end by 3 bases, with 13 bases between. The chain's CDR3 is CASSAHGVHYGYTF. CDR3 nucleotide sequence: TGCGCCAGCAGCGCCCACGGGGTTCACTATGGCTACACCTTC.

This clone was counted once. This chain links TRBV18 with TRBJ1-4; a weak D match, TRBD1 (5 bases). Germline loops: CDR1 KGHSH, CDR2 LQKENI. V shed 6 bases and J shed 4 bases, with 9 bases lying between them. This CDR3 contains 13 residues. This CDR3 reads CASSVRGNEKLFF. The CDR3 bases are TGTGCCAGCTCTGTAAGGGGTAATGAAAAACTGTTTTTT.

The chain employs TRBV19 and TRBJ2-1; 13 nucleotides match TRBD2. Losses at the gene ends were 4 bases for V and 5 bases for J; bases not matched to a gene: 2. Germline V lookup: CDR1 LNHDA, CDR2 SQIVND (reference sequence). CDR3 size: 15 residues. CDR3 in amino acids: CASSSGTSGDNEQFF. CDR3 nucleotides: TGTGCCAGTAGTAGCGGGACTAGCGGGGACAATGAGCAGTTCTTC.

This clone appeared once. The J gene is TRBJ1-4, the V gene TRBV12-3 or TRBV12-4; TRBD1 matches at 10 bases. This CDR3 is 13 amino acids long. The trim removed 5 bases at V and 9 bases at J, leaving 3 bases unmatched. The CDR3 region is CASSRGQGKKLFF. The CDR3 nucleotides are TGTGCCAGCAGTCGGGGACAGGGGAAAAAACTGTTTTTT.

The chain is built from TRBV11-2 and TRBJ1-4; 12 bases align to TRBD1. Germline CDR1 and CDR2: SGHAT and FQNNGV. CDR3 length equals 16 residues. The trim removed 4 bases at V and 8 bases at J, leaving 8 bases unmatched. CDR3 nucleotide sequence: TGTGCCAGCAGCTCAGGGACAGGGGGCTTTCGGGAAAAACTGTTTTTT. Translation: CASSSGTGGFREKLFF.

The chain uses TRBV27 and TRBJ2-7; 9 bases agree with TRBD1. This CDR3 has 15 amino acids. With 2 bases clipped from V and 5 bases from J, the junction kept 7 bases outside the gene matches. Germline V gene lookup returns CDR1 MNHEY and CDR2 SMNVEV (reference sequence). CDR3 coding DNA: TGTGCCAGCAGTTTACTCGGGACAGGGTCCAACGAGCAGTACTTC. Residues: CASSLLGTGSNEQYF.

The rearrangement uses TRBV27 and TRBJ1-2; D unclear. There are 12 residues in the CDR3. The germline gives CDR1 MNHEY, CDR2 SMNVEV (reference sequence). V gave up 4 bases and J gave up 7 bases, with 10 bases separating them. Here the CDR3 reads CASSSGGRGYTF. As DNA, the CDR3 is TGTGCCAGCAGTTCGGGAGGGCGTGGCTACACCTTC.

This rearrangement joins TRBV7-9 to TRBJ2-7; D possibly corresponds to TRBD2 (6 bases). Germline V gives CDR1 SEHNR, CDR2 FQNEAQ (reference sequence). V gave up 3 bases and J gave up 1 base, with 7 bases separating them. The CDR3 covers 13 residues. Written as DNA, the CDR3 is TGTGCCAGCAGCTTCGGGGGTTCCTACGAGCAGTACTTC. Translation: CASSFGGSYEQYF. The variable domain in full, with the rest retrieved from reference TRBV7-9 and TRBJ2-7, is DTGVSQNPRHKITKRGQNVTFRCDPISEHNRLYWYRQTLGQGPEFLTYFQNEAQLEKSRLLSDRFSAERPKGSFSTLEIQRTEQGDSAMYLCASSFGGSYEQYFGPGTRLTVT.

This chain joins TRBV5-6 and TRBJ2-1, with D possibly matching TRBD1 (5 bases). This CDR3 region has 13 residues. With 1 base removed from V and 9 bases from J, the gap between germline ends came to 11 bases. Germline-derived CDR1 and CDR2 are SGHDT and YYEEEE. The CDR3 region is CASSLIAQAEQFF. CDR3 bases: TGTGCCAGCAGCTTGATCGCACAGGCTGAGCAGTTCTTC.

The chain has TRBV23-1 and TRBJ1-1; tentatively, D is TRBD1 (5 bases). TRBV23-1 is an open reading frame whose function is uncertain. V was pared by 0 bases and J by 5 bases, with 16 bases between. This CDR3 contains 16 residues. The CDR3 loop reads CASSQSTSGRGTEAFF. The CDR3 DNA is TGCGCCAGCAGTCAATCGACTTCGGGGAGGGGAACTGAAGCTTTCTTT.

The rearrangement joins TRBV28 to TRBJ1-1; 7 bases fit TRBD1. This CDR3 contains 15 residues. Germline lookup yields CDR1 MDHEN and CDR2 SYDVKM. Germline trimming cut 6 bases from V and 3 bases from J; bases unmatched to any gene: 10. CDR3 DNA: TGTGCCAGCAGCCCCGCCCAGGGACAGTACACTGAAGCTTTCTTT. Translating gives CASSPAQGQYTEAFF.

The genes are TRBV27 and TRBJ1-3; D ambiguous. Per the germline V gene, CDR1 is MNHEY and CDR2 is SMNVEV (reference sequence). Deletions cut 9 bases from V and 0 bases from J, with 6 bases between. There are 12 residues in the CDR3. The CDR3 region is CASGSSGNTIYF. CDR3 bases: TGTGCCAGTGGGAGCTCTGGAAACACCATATATTTT.

The chain links TRBV7-6 to TRBJ1-4, with D possibly TRBD1 on 5 matching bases. Germline CDR1 and CDR2: SGHVS and FNYEAQ. The germline V and J ends were trimmed by 1 base and 1 base, with 7 bases remaining between them. There are 15 residues in the CDR3. CDR3 region: CASSLGGGTNEKLFF. Written as DNA, the CDR3 is TGTGCCAGCAGCTTAGGCGGGGGAACTAATGAAAAACTGTTTTTT. Complete variable domain (other parts from reference TRBV7-6 and TRBJ1-4): GAGVSQSPRYKVTKRGQDVALRCDPISGHVSLYWYRQALGQGPEFLTYFNYEAQQDKSGLPNDRFSAERPEGSISTLTIQRTEQRDSAMYRCASSLGGGTNEKLFFGSGTQLSVL.

In its sample, this clone was seen once. J is TRBJ1-4 and V is TRBV28; D may be TRBD1 (6 bases). Trimming cost V 6 bases and J 0 bases, with 11 bases left between them. The CDR3 covers 15 residues. CDR1 and CDR2 from the germline V gene are MDHEN and SYDVKM. CDR3 sequence: CASRSTGPTNEKLFF. In DNA, the CDR3 is TGTGCCAGCAGAAGCACAGGGCCAACTAATGAAAAACTGTTTTTT. Full variable domain (rest looked up from reference TRBV28 and TRBJ1-4): DVKVTQSSRYLVKRTGEKVFLECVQDMDHENMFWYRQDPGLGLRLIYFSYDVKMKEKGDIPEGYSVSREKKERFSLILESASTNQTSMYLCASRSTGPTNEKLFFGSGTQLSVL.

The chain joins TRBV6-5 to TRBJ1-5, with 7 bases aligning to TRBD1. With 0 bases clipped from V and 7 bases from J, the junction kept 6 bases outside the gene matches. Per germline, CDR1 MNHEY and CDR2 SVGAGI. The CDR3 is 15 amino acids. The DNA for the CDR3 is TGTGCCAGCAGTTACTCTCGACAGGGTGGCCAGCCCCAGCATTTT. It translates to CASSYSRQGGQPQHF.

The rearrangement uses TRBV7-3 and TRBJ1-5; D call uncertain. V lost 3 bases and J 3 bases, leaving 6 bases between the germline ends. This CDR3 is 13 amino acids long. The germline V gene encodes CDR1 SGHTA and CDR2 FQGTGA. CDR3 in DNA: TGTGCCAGCAGCTTGTCCTACAATCAGCCCCAGCATTTT. Its protein product is CASSLSYNQPQHF.

The chain couples TRBV28 to TRBJ2-1; 15 nucleotides agree with TRBD2. CDR1 is MDHEN and CDR2 is SYDVKM in the germline V gene. The CDR3 length is 17 residues. With V trimmed by 5 bases and J by 3 bases, 5 bases remained unmatched. The CDR3 reads CASSGTSGGHHYNEQFF. CDR3 coding DNA: TGTGCCAGCAGTGGGACTAGCGGGGGGCATCACTACAATGAGCAGTTCTTC.

This rearrangement joins TRBV28 to TRBJ2-7; TRBD1 matches 11 bases. J was trimmed by 2 bases and V by 7 bases; bases with no gene match: 10. The CDR3 spans 16 residues. Per germline, CDR1 MDHEN and CDR2 SYDVKM. CDR3 sequence (DNA): TGTGCCAGCATTCCCACAGGGACAGGGGGGGCCTACGAGCAGTACTTC. The encoded protein is CASIPTGTGGAYEQYF.